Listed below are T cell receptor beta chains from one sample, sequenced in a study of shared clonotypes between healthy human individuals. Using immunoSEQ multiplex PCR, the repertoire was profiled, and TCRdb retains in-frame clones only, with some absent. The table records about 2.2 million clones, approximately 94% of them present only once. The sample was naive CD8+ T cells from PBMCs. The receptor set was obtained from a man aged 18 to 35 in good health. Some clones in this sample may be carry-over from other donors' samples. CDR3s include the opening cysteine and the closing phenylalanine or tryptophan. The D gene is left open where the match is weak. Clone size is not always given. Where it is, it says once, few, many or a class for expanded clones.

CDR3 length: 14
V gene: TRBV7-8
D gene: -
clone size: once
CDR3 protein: CASSSYGLGETQYF

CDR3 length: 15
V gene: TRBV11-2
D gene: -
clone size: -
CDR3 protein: CASSLVGGADYGYTF

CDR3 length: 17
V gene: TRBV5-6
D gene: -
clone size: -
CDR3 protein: CASSARSDREIQETQYF

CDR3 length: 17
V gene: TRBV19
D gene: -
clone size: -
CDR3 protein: CASSNPSEGRGGNTIYF

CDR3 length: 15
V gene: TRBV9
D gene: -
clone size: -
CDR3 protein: CASSVGGGGSYGYTF

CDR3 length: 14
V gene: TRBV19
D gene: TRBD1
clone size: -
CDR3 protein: CASSPRDRIYEQYF

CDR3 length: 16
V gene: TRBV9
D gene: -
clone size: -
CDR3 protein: CASSPEGRRAPYEQYF

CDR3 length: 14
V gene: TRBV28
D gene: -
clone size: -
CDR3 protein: CASSLGRVNTEAFF

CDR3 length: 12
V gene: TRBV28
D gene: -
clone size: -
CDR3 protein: CAATRQADTQYF

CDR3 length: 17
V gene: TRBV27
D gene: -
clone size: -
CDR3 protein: CASKGRQVNSGANVLTF

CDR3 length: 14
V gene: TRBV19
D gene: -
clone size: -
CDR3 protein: CASSISQGGTEAFF

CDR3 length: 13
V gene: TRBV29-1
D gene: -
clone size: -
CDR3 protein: CSVVGIGDYEQYF

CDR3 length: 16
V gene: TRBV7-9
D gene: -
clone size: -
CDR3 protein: CARTPVAGPNTGELFF

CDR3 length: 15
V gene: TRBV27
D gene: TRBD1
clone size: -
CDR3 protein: CASSLSGGPGQPQHF

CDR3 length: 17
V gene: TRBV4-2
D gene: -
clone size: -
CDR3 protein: CASSQDNGAGRAYGYTF

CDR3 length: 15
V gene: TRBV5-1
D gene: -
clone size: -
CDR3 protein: CASSWKDTRPYEQYF

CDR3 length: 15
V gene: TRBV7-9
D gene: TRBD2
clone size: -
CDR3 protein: CASSLGTTGQETQYF

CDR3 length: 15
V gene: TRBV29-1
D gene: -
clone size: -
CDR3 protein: CSVEWSGAGRNTIYF

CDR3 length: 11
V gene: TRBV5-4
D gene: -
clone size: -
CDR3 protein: CASSLQREQFF

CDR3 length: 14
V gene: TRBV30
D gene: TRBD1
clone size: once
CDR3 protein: CAWKRTGGSYEQYF

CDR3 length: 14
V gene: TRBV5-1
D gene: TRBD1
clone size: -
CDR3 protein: CASSLGQGEEKLFF

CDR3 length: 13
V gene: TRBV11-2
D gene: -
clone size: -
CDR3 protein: CASSLMSASEAFF

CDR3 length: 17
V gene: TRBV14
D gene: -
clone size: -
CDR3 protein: CASSLNRAQGSSYEQYF

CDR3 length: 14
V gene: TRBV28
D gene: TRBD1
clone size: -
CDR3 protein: CASSRQGSSYEQYF

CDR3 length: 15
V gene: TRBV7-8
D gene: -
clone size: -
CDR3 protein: CASSPGRGNRETQYF

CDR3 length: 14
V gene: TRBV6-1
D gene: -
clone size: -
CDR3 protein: CASSGWKPSYEQYF

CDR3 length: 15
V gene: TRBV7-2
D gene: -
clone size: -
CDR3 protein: CASSLNSHRLYEQYF

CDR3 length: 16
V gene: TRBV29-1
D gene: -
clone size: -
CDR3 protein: CSVELTVLWGFRGYTF

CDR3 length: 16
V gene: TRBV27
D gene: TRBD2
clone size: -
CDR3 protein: CASSSISPGLAVEQYF

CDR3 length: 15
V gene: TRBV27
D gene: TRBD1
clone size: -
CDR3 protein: CASSWDRGYQETQYF

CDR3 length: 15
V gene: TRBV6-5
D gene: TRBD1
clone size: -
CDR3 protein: CASRPTGGNNQPQHF

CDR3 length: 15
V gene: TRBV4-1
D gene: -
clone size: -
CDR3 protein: CASSQEDGNSYEQYF

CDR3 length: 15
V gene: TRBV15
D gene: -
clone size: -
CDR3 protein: CATSAGSRSSYEQYF

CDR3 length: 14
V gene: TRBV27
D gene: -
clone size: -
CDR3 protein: CASSLYPGNTEAFF

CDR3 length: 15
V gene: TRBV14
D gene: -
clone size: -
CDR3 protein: CASSQRAVSGWEQYF

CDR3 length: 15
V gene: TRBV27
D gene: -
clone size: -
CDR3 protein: CASSLRSPSYNEQFF

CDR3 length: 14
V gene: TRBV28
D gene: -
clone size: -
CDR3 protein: CASSYLTGSYEQYF

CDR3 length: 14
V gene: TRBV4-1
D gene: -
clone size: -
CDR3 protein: CASSQAGFRYEQYF

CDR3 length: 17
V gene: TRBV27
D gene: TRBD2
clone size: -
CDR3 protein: CASSLIGLAGVYGEQFF

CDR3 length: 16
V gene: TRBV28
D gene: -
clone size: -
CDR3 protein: CASSLTPTYSNQPQHF

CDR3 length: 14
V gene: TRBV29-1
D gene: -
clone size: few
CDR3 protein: CSVELRGWNTEAFF

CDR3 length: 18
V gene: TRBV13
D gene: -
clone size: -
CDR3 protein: CASSFFSWAGRAGETQYF

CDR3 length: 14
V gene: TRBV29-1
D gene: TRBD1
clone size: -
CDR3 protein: CSVRTGGTGNTIYF

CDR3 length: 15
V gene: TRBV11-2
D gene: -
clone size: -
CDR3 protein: CASSLNYGRDNEQFF

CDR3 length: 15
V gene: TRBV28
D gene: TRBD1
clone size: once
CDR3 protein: CASSFYRGRNQPQHF

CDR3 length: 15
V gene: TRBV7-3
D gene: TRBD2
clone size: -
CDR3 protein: CASSAGLAGNDEQYF

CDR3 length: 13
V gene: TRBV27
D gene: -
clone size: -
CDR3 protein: CASSFDSRSEAFF

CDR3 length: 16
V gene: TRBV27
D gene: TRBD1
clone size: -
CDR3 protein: CASSLGQGAGANVLTF

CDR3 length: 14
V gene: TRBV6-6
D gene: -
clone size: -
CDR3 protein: CASSYSDSSYEQYF

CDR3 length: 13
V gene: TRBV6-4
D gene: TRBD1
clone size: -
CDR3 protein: CASSEAGGNEQFF